This T cell receptor (beta chain) originates from a study of T cell repertoires in cytomegalovirus infection. In the study overall: Well-studied HLA-B-restricted epitopes and recently identified HLA-C-restricted epitopes of CMV were both used in the study. Broader study findings: The ex vivo response was dominated by HLA-C-restricted CMV-specific TCR beta clonotypes.

This clonotype was seen only a few times. The antigen remains unidentified. The CDR3 has 16 residues. The V and J ends lost 5 bases and 3 bases, in that order; junction bases with no gene match: 10. Germline V gives CDR1 MNHEY, CDR2 SVGEGT. TCRdb re-derived calls from the reads in MiXCR, one entry per CDR3 protein. Of around 100,000 distinct CDR3 sequences detected, under 50% appear once; the ten largest clones hold just under 75%. This receptor was identified in a human donor in good health (CMV status not recorded). Some clones in this sample may be carry-over from other donors' samples. The chain uses TRBV6-2 or TRBV6-3 and TRBJ1-5, with 7 bases that match TRBD1. This material consisted of CD8+ T cells from cultured PBMCs, taken from culture after CMV antigen stimulation. The CDR3 sequence: CASSEDPTGYNQPQHF. The CDR3 DNA is TGTGCCAGCAGTGAAGATCCGACAGGGTACAATCAGCCCCAGCATTTT.